These T cell receptor beta chains were read from a single sample in a study of beta chain features in type 1 diabetes. Libraries were prepared by immunoSEQ multiplex PCR; TCRdb keeps only in-frame clonotypes and omits some of them. The sample lists about 150,000 clones; roughly 8.1% were seen once. The sequencing input was central memory CD4+ T cells from blood. All receptors derive from a man aged 18 to 30 in good health. The CDR3 runs from the conserved cysteine through the conserved F or W. Each record gives: J gene, D gene, clone size, V gene, CDR3 DNA, CDR3 protein. The D gene is left open where the match is weak. The size entry is marked missing in some rows and otherwise reads once, few, many or a size class.

J: TRBJ2-1
D: NA
size: NA
V: TRBV6-4
DNA: TGTGCCAGCAGCCCGGGACAAAACAATGAGCAGTTCTTC
CDR3: CASSPGQNNEQFF

J: TRBJ2-3
D: TRBD2
size: NA
V: TRBV18
DNA: TGTGCCAGCTCACCAGGGAGCGGGGGGGCCACAGATACGCAGTATTTT
CDR3: CASSPGSGGATDTQYF

J: TRBJ2-2
D: NA
size: NA
V: TRBV6-5
DNA: TGTGCCAGCAGTTACCAGGGCTACACCGGGGAGCTGTTTTTT
CDR3: CASSYQGYTGELFF

J: TRBJ2-7
D: NA
size: few
V: TRBV7-9
DNA: TGTGCCAGCAGCCGAGGGGGTGCCCTCTTGGACGAGCAGTACTTC
CDR3: CASSRGGALLDEQYF

J: TRBJ2-1
D: TRBD1
size: NA
V: TRBV7-2
DNA: TGTGCCAGCAGCCGCGGACAGGGACGGCAGTTCTTC
CDR3: CASSRGQGRQFF

J: TRBJ2-7
D: NA
size: few
V: TRBV7-9
DNA: TGTGCCAGCAGCTTAGGGCAAAACTACGAGCAGTACTTC
CDR3: CASSLGQNYEQYF

J: TRBJ2-7
D: TRBD1
size: few
V: TRBV19
DNA: TGTGCCAGTAGTATGTGGGACAGCAGTTCCTACGAGCAGTACTTC
CDR3: CASSMWDSSSYEQYF

J: TRBJ1-1
D: NA
size: few
V: TRBV7-3
DNA: TGTGCCAGCAGCCTAGAAGGGGGCACTGAAGCTTTCTTT
CDR3: CASSLEGGTEAFF

J: TRBJ2-7
D: TRBD2
size: few
V: TRBV5-1
DNA: TGCGCCAGCAGCCCGGGACTAGCGGGGGCCTACGAGCAGTACTTC
CDR3: CASSPGLAGAYEQYF

J: TRBJ2-3
D: TRBD1
size: NA
V: TRBV11-1
DNA: TGTGCCAGCAGTTCGGACAGGGGCACAGATACGCAGTATTTT
CDR3: CASSSDRGTDTQYF

J: TRBJ2-7
D: TRBD2
size: NA
V: TRBV7-3
DNA: TGTGCCAGCAGCTTGAGCGGGAGGGCCTACGAGCAGTACTTC
CDR3: CASSLSGRAYEQYF

J: TRBJ2-7
D: TRBD1
size: NA
V: TRBV7-6
DNA: TGTGCCAGCAGCCTACAACCCCCCCGAGGACAGGGATTATACGAGCAGTACTTC
CDR3: CASSLQPPRGQGLYEQYF

J: TRBJ1-5
D: NA
size: few
V: TRBV11-2
DNA: TGTGCCAGCAGCCAAGGGACTTTTCGAGATCAGCCCCAGCATTTT
CDR3: CASSQGTFRDQPQHF

J: TRBJ1-3
D: NA
size: NA
V: TRBV4-3
DNA: TGCGCCAGCAGCCAAGTGTTGGCGGCGGACTCTGGAAACACCATATATTTT
CDR3: CASSQVLAADSGNTIYF

J: TRBJ2-1
D: NA
size: few
V: TRBV18
DNA: TGTGCCAGCTCACCGGCAGGGGTCCTCTACAATGAGCAGTTCTTC
CDR3: CASSPAGVLYNEQFF

J: TRBJ2-7
D: NA
size: NA
V: TRBV12-2
DNA: TGTGCAAGTCGCTCCAGGCCAGTCGGGACTAGTCTTATGTACGAGCAGTACTTC
CDR3: CASRSRPVGTSLMYEQYF

J: TRBJ1-5
D: TRBD1
size: few
V: TRBV6-5
DNA: TGTGCCAGCAGTTACAGTACAGGGGGGCAGCCCCAGCATTTT
CDR3: CASSYSTGGQPQHF

J: TRBJ2-5
D: TRBD1
size: few
V: TRBV6-1
DNA: TGTGCCAGCAGGGACCCGACAGGGAAAGAGACCCAGTACTTC
CDR3: CASRDPTGKETQYF

J: TRBJ2-7
D: TRBD2
size: NA
V: TRBV2
DNA: TGTGCCACCCGCCCGATCTTGGGAGGGTCCGACTCCTACGAGCAGTACTTC
CDR3: CATRPILGGSDSYEQYF

J: TRBJ2-7
D: TRBD1
size: few
V: TRBV10-3
DNA: TGTGCCATCAGCCCTGACAGGGAGCAGCAGTACTTC
CDR3: CAISPDREQQYF

J: TRBJ2-5
D: TRBD1
size: NA
V: TRBV5-6
DNA: TGTGCCAGCAGCGGGACAGGGCGTGTAGGAGAGACCCAGTACTTC
CDR3: CASSGTGRVGETQYF

J: TRBJ2-3
D: NA
size: NA
V: TRBV7-3
DNA: TGTGCCAGCAGCTTACTGAGAGGTAGCACAGATACGCAGTATTTT
CDR3: CASSLLRGSTDTQYF

J: TRBJ1-1
D: NA
size: many
V: TRBV10-3
DNA: TGTGCCATCAGTGGTACGGGTTCCATGAACACTGAAGCTTTCTTT
CDR3: CAISGTGSMNTEAFF

J: TRBJ2-3
D: TRBD2
size: many
V: TRBV5-1
DNA: TGCGCCAGCAGCCCACGACTAGCGGCAGATACGCAGTATTTT
CDR3: CASSPRLAADTQYF

J: TRBJ2-5
D: TRBD2
size: NA
V: TRBV19
DNA: TGTGCCAGTAGTATAGGACTAGCGGGGGCCCCGTCCCTAGAGACCCAGTACTTC
CDR3: CASSIGLAGAPSLETQYF

J: TRBJ1-1
D: NA
size: NA
V: TRBV20-1
DNA: TGCAGTGCAGGTCAGGCAGAAGCTTTCTTT
CDR3: CSAGQAEAFF

J: TRBJ1-1
D: NA
size: many
V: TRBV18
DNA: TGTGCCAGCTCACCTGAGGAGGGTGGGACTGAAGCTTTCTTT
CDR3: CASSPEEGGTEAFF

J: TRBJ2-3
D: TRBD2
size: NA
V: TRBV7-3
DNA: TGTGCCAGCAGCTTATGGGGGCTAGCGGGGGCCACCTACGCCACAGATACGCAGTATTTT
CDR3: CASSLWGLAGATYATDTQYF

J: TRBJ1-1
D: NA
size: NA
V: TRBV6-6
DNA: TGTGCCAGCAGTACCGGGTTTGAAGCTTTCTTT
CDR3: CASSTGFEAFF

J: TRBJ2-1
D: NA
size: NA
V: TRBV7-8
DNA: TGTGCCAGCAGCTTTGGGAGGAGCTCCTACAATGAGCAGTTCTTC
CDR3: CASSFGRSSYNEQFF

J: TRBJ2-1
D: TRBD2
size: NA
V: TRBV7-3
DNA: TGTGCCAGCAGGCCCCCCGGGAGGTCCTACAATGAGCAGTTCTTC
CDR3: CASRPPGRSYNEQFF

J: TRBJ1-2
D: TRBD1
size: NA
V: TRBV7-2
DNA: TGTGCCAGCAGCTCAGAGGGGGCGCGAGGCTATGGCTACACCTTC
CDR3: CASSSEGARGYGYTF

J: TRBJ2-3
D: NA
size: NA
V: TRBV7-2
DNA: TGTGCCAGCAGCTCTAGCCTTCGGACTAGCACAGATACGCAGTATTTT
CDR3: CASSSSLRTSTDTQYF

J: TRBJ1-5
D: NA
size: many
V: TRBV7-9
DNA: TGTGCCAGCAGCTTAGCAGGGGATCAGCCCCAGCATTTT
CDR3: CASSLAGDQPQHF

J: TRBJ2-1
D: TRBD1
size: few
V: TRBV5-4
DNA: TGTGCCAGCAGCTTGGGGTCAGGGGGCCATGAGCAGTTCTTC
CDR3: CASSLGSGGHEQFF

J: TRBJ1-1
D: NA
size: few
V: TRBV7-6
DNA: TGTGCCAGCAGCTTTCGACTTGAAGCTTTCTTT
CDR3: CASSFRLEAFF

J: TRBJ1-5
D: NA
size: NA
V: TRBV11-2
DNA: TGTGCCAGCAGCGCCCTAGGATTTGGTCAGCCCCAGCATTTT
CDR3: CASSALGFGQPQHF

J: TRBJ2-1
D: NA
size: NA
V: TRBV5-1
DNA: TGCGCCAGCAGCTCCCTGGGGCTTATCTACAATGAGCAGTTCTTC
CDR3: CASSSLGLIYNEQFF

J: TRBJ2-7
D: NA
size: NA
V: TRBV9
DNA: TGTGCCAGCAGCTTCAGACTATCTGGCGAGCAGTACTTC
CDR3: CASSFRLSGEQYF

J: TRBJ1-1
D: NA
size: many
V: TRBV5-1
DNA: TGCGCCAGCAGCTTCGGAGAGATCAACACTGAAGCTTTCTTT
CDR3: CASSFGEINTEAFF

J: TRBJ1-2
D: TRBD1
size: few
V: TRBV5-1
DNA: TGCGCCAGCAGAGCACAGGGGCCCTCCTATGGCTACACCTTC
CDR3: CASRAQGPSYGYTF

J: TRBJ2-3
D: NA
size: NA
V: TRBV6-6
DNA: TGTGCCAGCCGCCTGTTAGGAGGAAAAAGCACAGATACGCAGTATTTT
CDR3: CASRLLGGKSTDTQYF

J: TRBJ1-5
D: TRBD1
size: NA
V: TRBV18
DNA: TGTGCCAGCTCAAAGGACAGGGGGTATCAGCCCCAGCATTTT
CDR3: CASSKDRGYQPQHF

J: TRBJ2-5
D: NA
size: few
V: TRBV2
DNA: TGTGCCAGCAGTGGGGTCCGCATAGCGGACGAGACCCAGTACTTC
CDR3: CASSGVRIADETQYF

J: TRBJ1-2
D: NA
size: NA
V: TRBV28
DNA: TGTGCCAGCACTACCGGGATTTACTATGGCTACACCTTC
CDR3: CASTTGIYYGYTF

J: TRBJ2-5
D: NA
size: few
V: TRBV28
DNA: TGTGCCAGCAGTCCACAGGGTTTGCAAGAGACCCAGTACTTC
CDR3: CASSPQGLQETQYF

J: TRBJ1-2
D: TRBD1
size: NA
V: TRBV28
DNA: TGTGCCAGCAGTAAAACATCCAGGGGGTGGAATGGCTACACCTTC
CDR3: CASSKTSRGWNGYTF